The rows below give T cell receptor beta chains drawn from one sample of a study of blood T cell repertoires in COVID-19. Generated by immunoSEQ multiplex PCR, the TCRdb table keeps only in-frame clones and is missing some. This sample has around 91,000 clones, with around 84% found just once. Sequenced sample: peripheral blood. Source of these receptors: a man older than 75 with acute or convalescent COVID-19. Each CDR3 is given with its conserved first and last residue. D genes are given only for firm matches. Rows give clone size only sometimes, using once, few, many, or a class for an expanded clone.

cdr3_nt cdr3_aa cdr3_length v_call clone_size j_call d_call
TGTGCCAGCAGCGAAAGCGGGAGGGACGGTGAGCAGTTCTTC CASSESGRDGEQFF 14 TRBV9 - TRBJ2-1 TRBD2
TGTGCCAGCAACCCTGAGGGTAAAAGGACAGGGGGCCTCTCGAGCTCTGGAAACACCATATATTTT CASNPEGKRTGGLSSSGNTIYF 22 TRBV28 few TRBJ1-3 TRBD1
TGCAGCGTTGTGGGTCTAGCGGAGGTGGGTACGCAGTATTTT CSVVGLAEVGTQYF 14 TRBV29-1 - TRBJ2-3 TRBD2
TGTGCCAGCAGCCCTCGGGACAGGGTCCCGGCAGGGGCTGAAAAACTGTTTTTT CASSPRDRVPAGAEKLFF 18 TRBV9 once TRBJ1-4 TRBD1
TGTGCCACCAGCAGAGATCGGGCAGGGGACGAGCAGTACTTC CATSRDRAGDEQYF 14 TRBV15 - TRBJ2-7 -
TGTGCCAGCAGCCCACCCGGACAGGGCAGCTCCTATAATTCACCCCTCCACTTT CASSPPGQGSSYNSPLHF 18 TRBV13 - TRBJ1-6 TRBD1
TGTGCCAGCAGCGTAGGGGGGGGTGGAAACACCATATATTTT CASSVGGGGNTIYF 14 TRBV9 - TRBJ1-3 -
TGTGCCAGTAGTAGTGCGGGGCCAGCCTACGAGCAGTACTTC CASSSAGPAYEQYF 14 TRBV19 - TRBJ2-7 -
TGCGCCAGCAGCTTGGGGTTCTCCTATCAAGAGACCCAGTACTTC CASSLGFSYQETQYF 15 TRBV5-1 - TRBJ2-5 -
TGTGCCAGCAGGTACCGGGACAGGTGGTCTGAAGCTTTCTTT CASRYRDRWSEAFF 14 TRBV28 - TRBJ1-1 TRBD1
TGTGCCAGCAGTTTGTCAGGACAGTCATACGAGCAGTACTTC CASSLSGQSYEQYF 14 TRBV27 - TRBJ2-7 -
TGTGCCAGCAGCTTAGAGGCCGCAGGGGGGTTCTTC CASSLEAAGGFF 12 TRBV7-9 - TRBJ2-1 TRBD1
TGTGCCACCAGTGACCGGGACAGCTATGAAAAACTGTTTTTT CATSDRDSYEKLFF 14 TRBV24-1 - TRBJ1-4 TRBD1
TGTGCCAGCAGCTTAGCGGGGGGGCGCGGTTACGAGCAGTACTTC CASSLAGGRGYEQYF 15 TRBV7-2 - TRBJ2-7 -
TGTGCCACCAGTGGAATACTAGCGGGAGGCCTAACGAACACCGGGGAGCTGTTTTTT CATSGILAGGLTNTGELFF 19 TRBV24-1 - TRBJ2-2 TRBD2
TGTGCCAGTAGTACTACCGGGACAGCCTACGAGCAGTACTTC CASSTTGTAYEQYF 14 TRBV19 - TRBJ2-7 TRBD1
TGTGCCAGCTTAGACGGACTTAGCACAGATACGCAGTATTTT CASLDGLSTDTQYF 14 TRBV28 - TRBJ2-3 -
TGTGCCATCACGGCGGGGGGTGATAACTATGGCTACACCTTC CAITAGGDNYGYTF 14 TRBV10-3 once TRBJ1-2 -
TGCGCCAGCAGCCACAGACAGGGGTTTGGCTACACCTTC CASSHRQGFGYTF 13 TRBV4-3 - TRBJ1-2 TRBD1
TGTGCCAGTAGTACGGACAGGAGCTACGAGCAGTACTTC CASSTDRSYEQYF 13 TRBV19 - TRBJ2-7 TRBD1
TGTGCCAGCAGCCGGGGGTCCGAGTGGCCCCTCCACTTT CASSRGSEWPLHF 13 TRBV7-9 - TRBJ1-6 -
TGTGCCAGCAGTTCAGCGGGACCCGTACAAGAGACCCAGTACTTC CASSSAGPVQETQYF 15 TRBV28 - TRBJ2-5 TRBD2
TGTGCCAGCACCCCCCGTGAGGCGGGAAAAGAGACCCAGTACTTC CASTPREAGKETQYF 15 TRBV6-5 - TRBJ2-5 -
TGTGCCAGCAGCGTAGGGCTAGCGGGAGTCAATGAGCAGTTCTTC CASSVGLAGVNEQFF 15 TRBV9 - TRBJ2-1 TRBD2
TGTGCCAGCTCACCGGGGACAGGGGTTGACAATCAGCCCCAGCATTTT CASSPGTGVDNQPQHF 16 TRBV18 - TRBJ1-5 TRBD1
TGTGCTAGCAGCCGAGGCCAGGGGGCCTCCTACGAGCAGTACTTC CASSRGQGASYEQYF 15 TRBV7-7 - TRBJ2-7 TRBD1
TGTGCCAGCAGCTCCGGTGCGAGGAACACTGAAGCTTTCTTT CASSSGARNTEAFF 14 TRBV28 few TRBJ1-1 -
TGTGCCAGCCGACAGGGGCAATACGAGCAGTACTTC CASRQGQYEQYF 12 TRBV6-5 - TRBJ2-7 TRBD1
TGTGCCAGCAGCCAACCGGACTCCACCTCACCCCTCCACTTT CASSQPDSTSPLHF 14 TRBV14 - TRBJ1-6 -
TGTGCCAGCAGTACACGGACAGGATATTCACCCCTCCACTTT CASSTRTGYSPLHF 14 TRBV28 - TRBJ1-6 TRBD1
TGTGCCATAGGGACAGCCACTGACAATTCACCCCTCCACTTT CAIGTATDNSPLHF 14 TRBV10-3 once TRBJ1-6 TRBD1
TGCGCCAGCAGCTTGGTTGGGGGCGCGTACAATGAGCAGTTCTTC CASSLVGGAYNEQFF 15 TRBV5-1 - TRBJ2-1 -
TGTGCCAGCAGCGTAGGACAGGGTAGGGCTGAAGCTTTCTTT CASSVGQGRAEAFF 14 TRBV9 - TRBJ1-1 TRBD1
TGTGCCAGTAGTATAATCGGAGTCGGCACTGAAGCTTTCTTT CASSIIGVGTEAFF 14 TRBV19 - TRBJ1-1 -
TGCGCCAGCAGCTTGGAAGCGGGAAGGAAGACCCAGTACTTC CASSLEAGRKTQYF 14 TRBV5-1 once TRBJ2-5 TRBD2
TGTGCCAGCAGCCACGACAAGGGGGCCGGGGAAAAACTGTTTTTT CASSHDKGAGEKLFF 15 TRBV14 - TRBJ1-4 TRBD1
TGTGCCAGCAGCACGACAGGGGCGGATACGCAGTATTTT CASSTTGADTQYF 13 TRBV7-6 - TRBJ2-3 TRBD1
TGTGCCAGCAGCGTAGTCCCAGCGCCGAATGAGCAGTTCTTC CASSVVPAPNEQFF 14 TRBV9 few TRBJ2-1 -
TGTGCCAGCAGCGGTCGGGATTTCGACACTGAAGCTTTCTTT CASSGRDFDTEAFF 14 TRBV9 once TRBJ1-1 -
TGTGCCTCCGTTACCAGTCGGGGTGAAAAACTGTTTTTT CASVTSRGEKLFF 13 TRBV30 - TRBJ1-4 -
TGTGCCAGCAGCGCCGCTCAGGGATTAGGCACTGAAGCTTTCTTT CASSAAQGLGTEAFF 15 TRBV9 many TRBJ1-1 -
TGTGCCAGTAGTCGAGGTGGGGGCTTTGGCTACACCTTC CASSRGGGFGYTF 13 TRBV19 - TRBJ1-2 -
TGTGCCAGCAGCTCGGACAGGGGGTCTTCACCCCTCCACTTT CASSSDRGSSPLHF 14 TRBV27 - TRBJ1-6 TRBD1
TGTGCCAGCAGCCAAGCAGCGCGGGGTTTAGAGGAGCAGTACTTC CASSQAARGLEEQYF 15 TRBV14 - TRBJ2-7 -
TGTGCCAGCGAAGACAGGGCCGGGGCCAACGTCCTGACTTTC CASEDRAGANVLTF 14 TRBV2 once TRBJ2-6 TRBD1